This T cell receptor beta chain comes out of a study of human T cells and chemical hapten exposure. The wider study: Chiefly female patients presented with alopecia areata, totalis or universalis. Minor pooled library volume differences mainly drove per-sample TCR yield variation. General study results and limits: Clustering by CDR3 similarity yielded significantly more large clusters from expanded TCRs than controls. Given that the donors had alopecia, their immune response may differ from that seen in healthy people.

Described time point: patch test 2, 6 weeks after DPC sensitization. Treatment in this sample: therapeutic diphenylcyclopropenone sensitization with weekly scalp DPC. The CDR3 runs to 14 residues. Looked up from germline, CDR1 is LGHNA and CDR2 is YNFKEQ. V lost 4 bases and J 4 bases, leaving 11 bases between the germline ends. This clonotype appeared many times. What it binds is unknown. TCRdb itself ran the RACE reads through MiXCR, one entry per CDR3 protein. The sample shows 65,000 to 100,000 distinct CDR3 sequences, 6.6% of them seen only once. The TCR originated in a woman aged 25 to 45 with alopecia areata. Some clones in this sample may be carry-over from other donors' samples. The chain combines TRBV4-2 with TRBJ1-5, with D unclear. Sample: whole blood, taken in connection with sensitization to the hapten diphenylcyclopropenone (DPC). CDR3 DNA sequence: TGTGCCAGCAGCCCTGCGAGCCTAAATCAGCCCCAGCATTTT. It encodes CASSPASLNQPQHF.